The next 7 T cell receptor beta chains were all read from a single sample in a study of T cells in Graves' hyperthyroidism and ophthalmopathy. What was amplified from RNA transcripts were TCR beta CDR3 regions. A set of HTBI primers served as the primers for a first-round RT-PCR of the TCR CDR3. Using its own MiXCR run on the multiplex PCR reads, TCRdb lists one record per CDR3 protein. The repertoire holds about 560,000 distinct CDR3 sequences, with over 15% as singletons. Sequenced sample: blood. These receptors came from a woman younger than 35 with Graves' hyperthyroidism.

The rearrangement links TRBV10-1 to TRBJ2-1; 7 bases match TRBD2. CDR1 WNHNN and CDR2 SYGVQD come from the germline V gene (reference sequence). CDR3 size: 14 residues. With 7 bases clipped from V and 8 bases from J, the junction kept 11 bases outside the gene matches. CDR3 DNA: TGCGCCAGCACCCGGACTAGGGTCACCGATGAGCAGTTCTTC. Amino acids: CASTRTRVTDEQFF.

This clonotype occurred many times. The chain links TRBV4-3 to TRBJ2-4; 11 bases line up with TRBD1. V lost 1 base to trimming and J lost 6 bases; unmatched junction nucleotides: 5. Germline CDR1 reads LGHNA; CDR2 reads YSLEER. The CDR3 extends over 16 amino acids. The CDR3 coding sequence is TGCGCCAGCAGCCAAGCTGCAGGGACAGGGGGAAACATTCAGTACTTC. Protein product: CASSQAAGTGGNIQYF.

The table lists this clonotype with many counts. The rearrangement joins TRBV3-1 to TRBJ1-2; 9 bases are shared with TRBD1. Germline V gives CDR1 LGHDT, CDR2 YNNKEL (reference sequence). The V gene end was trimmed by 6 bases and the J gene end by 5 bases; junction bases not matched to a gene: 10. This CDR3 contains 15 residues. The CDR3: CASRGRGQGKYGYTF. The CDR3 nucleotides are TGTGCCAGCAGGGGACGGGGACAGGGTAAATATGGCTACACCTTC.

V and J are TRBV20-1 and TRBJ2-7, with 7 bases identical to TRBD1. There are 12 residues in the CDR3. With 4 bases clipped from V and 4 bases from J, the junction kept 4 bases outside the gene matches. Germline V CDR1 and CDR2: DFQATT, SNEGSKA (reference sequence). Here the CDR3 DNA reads TGCAGTGCTAAGGGGACAGCTTACGAGCAGTACTTC. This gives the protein CSAKGTAYEQYF.

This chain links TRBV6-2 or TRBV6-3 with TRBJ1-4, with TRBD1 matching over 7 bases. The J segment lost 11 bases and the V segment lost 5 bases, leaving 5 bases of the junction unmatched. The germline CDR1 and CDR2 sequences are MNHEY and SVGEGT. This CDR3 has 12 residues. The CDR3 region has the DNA TGTGCCAGCAGTACCGACAGGGATAAACTGTTTTTT. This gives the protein CASSTDRDKLFF.

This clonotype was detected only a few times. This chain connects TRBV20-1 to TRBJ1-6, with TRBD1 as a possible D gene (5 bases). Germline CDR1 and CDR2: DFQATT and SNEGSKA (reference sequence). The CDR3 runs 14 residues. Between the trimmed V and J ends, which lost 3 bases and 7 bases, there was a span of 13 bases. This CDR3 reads CSARVAGVNSPLHF. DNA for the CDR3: TGCAGTGCTAGGGTCGCGGGGGTGAATTCACCCCTCCACTTT.

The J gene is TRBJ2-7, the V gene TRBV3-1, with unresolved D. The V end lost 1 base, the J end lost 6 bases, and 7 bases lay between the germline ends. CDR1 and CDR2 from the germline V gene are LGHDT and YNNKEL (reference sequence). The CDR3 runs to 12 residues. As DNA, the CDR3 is TGTGCCAGCAGCCAAGTAGCAACCGAGCAGTACTTC. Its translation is CASSQVATEQYF.